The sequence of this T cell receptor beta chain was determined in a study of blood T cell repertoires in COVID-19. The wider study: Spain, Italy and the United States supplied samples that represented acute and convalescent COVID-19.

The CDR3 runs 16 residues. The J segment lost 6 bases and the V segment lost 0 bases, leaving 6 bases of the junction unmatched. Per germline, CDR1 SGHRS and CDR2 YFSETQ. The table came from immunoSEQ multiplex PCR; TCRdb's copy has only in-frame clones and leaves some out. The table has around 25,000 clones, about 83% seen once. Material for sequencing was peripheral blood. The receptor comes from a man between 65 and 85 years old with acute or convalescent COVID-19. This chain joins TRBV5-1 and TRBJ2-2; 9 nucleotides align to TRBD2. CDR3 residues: CASSLVAGDKSGELFF. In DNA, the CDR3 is TGCGCCAGCAGCTTGGTAGCGGGAGATAAGTCCGGGGAGCTGTTTTTT.